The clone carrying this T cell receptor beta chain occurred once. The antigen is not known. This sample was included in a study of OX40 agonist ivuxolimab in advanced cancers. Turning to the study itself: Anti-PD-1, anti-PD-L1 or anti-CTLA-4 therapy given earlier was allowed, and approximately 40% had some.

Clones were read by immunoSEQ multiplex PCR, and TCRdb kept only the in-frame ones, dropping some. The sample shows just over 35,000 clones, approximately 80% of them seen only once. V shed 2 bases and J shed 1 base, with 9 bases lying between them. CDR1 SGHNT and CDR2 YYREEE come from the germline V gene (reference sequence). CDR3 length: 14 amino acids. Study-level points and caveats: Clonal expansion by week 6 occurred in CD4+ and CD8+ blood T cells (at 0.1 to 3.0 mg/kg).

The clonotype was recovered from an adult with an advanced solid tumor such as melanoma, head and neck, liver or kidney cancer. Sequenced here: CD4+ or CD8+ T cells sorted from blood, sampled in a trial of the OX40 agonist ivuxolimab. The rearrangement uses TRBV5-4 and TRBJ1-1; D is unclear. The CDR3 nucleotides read TGTGCCAGCAGCTTAGGTCGACGGAACACTGAAGCTTTCTTT. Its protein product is CASSLGRRNTEAFF. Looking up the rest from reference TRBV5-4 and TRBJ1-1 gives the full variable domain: ETGVTQSPTHLIKTRGQQVTLRCSSQSGHNTVSWYQQALGQGPQFIFQYYREEENGRGNFPPRFSGLQFPNYSSELNVNALELDDSALYLCASSLGRRNTEAFFGQGTRLTVV.